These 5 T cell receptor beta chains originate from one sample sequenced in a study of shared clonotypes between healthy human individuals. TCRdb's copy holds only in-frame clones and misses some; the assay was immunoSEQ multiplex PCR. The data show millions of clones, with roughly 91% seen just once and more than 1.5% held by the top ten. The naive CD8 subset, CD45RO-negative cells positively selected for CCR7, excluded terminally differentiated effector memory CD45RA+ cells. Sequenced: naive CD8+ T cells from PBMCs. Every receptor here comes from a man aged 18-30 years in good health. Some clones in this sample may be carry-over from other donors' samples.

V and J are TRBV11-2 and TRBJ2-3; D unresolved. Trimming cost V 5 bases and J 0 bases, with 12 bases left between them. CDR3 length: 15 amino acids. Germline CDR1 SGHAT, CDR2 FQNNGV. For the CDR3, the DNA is TGTGCCAGCAGCACAAACTTACTTAGCACAGATACGCAGTATTTT. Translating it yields CASSTNLLSTDTQYF. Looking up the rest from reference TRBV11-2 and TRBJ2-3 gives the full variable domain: EAGVAQSPRYKIIEKRQSVAFWCNPISGHATLYWYQQILGQGPKLLIQFQNNGVVDDSQLPKDRFSAERLKGVDSTLKIQPAKLEDSAVYLCASSTNLLSTDTQYFGPGTRLTVL.

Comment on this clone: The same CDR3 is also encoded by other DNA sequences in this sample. The CDR3, as DNA: TGCGCCAGCAGCCAAGCAGTGGGGTATGAGCAGTTCTTC. Protein product: CASSQAVGYEQFF. The chain recombines TRBV4-1 with TRBJ2-1; D remains unclear. V was pared by 1 base and J by 8 bases, with 9 bases between. CDR1 is MGHRA, CDR2 YSYEKL, per germline. The CDR3 sequence is 13 residues long.

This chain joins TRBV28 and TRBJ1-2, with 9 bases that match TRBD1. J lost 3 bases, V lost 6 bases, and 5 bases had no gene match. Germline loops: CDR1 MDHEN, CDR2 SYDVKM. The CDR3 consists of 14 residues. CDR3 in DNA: TGTGCCAGCAGGATACAGGGGGCGGACTATGGCTACACCTTC. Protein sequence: CASRIQGADYGYTF.

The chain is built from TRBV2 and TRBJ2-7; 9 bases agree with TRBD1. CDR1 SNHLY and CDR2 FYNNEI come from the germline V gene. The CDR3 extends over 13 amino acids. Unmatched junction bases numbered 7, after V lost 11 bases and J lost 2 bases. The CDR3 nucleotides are TGTGCCGGAGGACAGGGGCGTACCTACGAGCAGTACTTC. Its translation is CAGGQGRTYEQYF.

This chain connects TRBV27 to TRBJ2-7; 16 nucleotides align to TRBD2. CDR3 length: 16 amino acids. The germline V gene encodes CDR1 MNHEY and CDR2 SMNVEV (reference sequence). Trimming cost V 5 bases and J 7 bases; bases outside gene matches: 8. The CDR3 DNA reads TGTGCCAGCAGTCGGGGACTAGCGGGAGGGCCGGGGGAGCAGTACTTC. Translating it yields CASSRGLAGGPGEQYF.